This T cell receptor beta chain was identified during a study of blood T cell repertoires in COVID-19. The overall study: The United States, Italy and Spain provided the acute and convalescent COVID-19 samples. Nucleic acid was either cDNA or gDNA, and it came from T cells, B-cell-depleted T cells, or PBMCs.

The germline CDR1 and CDR2 sequences are SGHTA and FQGTGA. Losses at the gene ends were 4 bases for V and 5 bases for J; bases not matched to a gene: 3. CDR3 length: 15 residues. Under the authors' procedure: Reference gene primer amplification gave nucleated cell count estimates. Generated by immunoSEQ multiplex PCR, the TCRdb table keeps only in-frame clones and is missing some. The V and J calls and the clone size are those of that table, but D and trimming were determined from the DNA. In the table there are more than 200,000 clones, around 80% of which are singletons. The table lists this clone with a count of one.

The chain recombines TRBV7-3 with TRBJ2-2, with 11 positions matching TRBD1. This receptor was taken from a man aged 60-69 years with acute or convalescent COVID-19. The sample taken for sequencing was peripheral blood. In DNA form, the CDR3 reads TGTGCCAGCAGCTCCGGGACAGGGGGGACCGGGGAGCTGTTTTTT. Translated: CASSSGTGGTGELFF.